This T cell receptor (beta chain) was sequenced in a study of beta chain features in type 1 diabetes. Isolated RNA was reverse transcribed in full, so expressed TCRB transcripts were sequenced. Here immunoSEQ multiplex PCR was the method, and the copy in TCRdb shows in-frame clones only, minus some. The table includes roughly 150,000 clones, around 10% detected once. Study findings and constraints: In all four CD4+ subsets, TCRB CDR3 length was significantly, moderately reduced in type 1 diabetes.

This clone turned up a few times. Its antigen remains unidentified. The germline V gene encodes CDR1 MDHEN and CDR2 SYDVKM. CDR3 length: 17 residues. V shed 8 bases and J shed 5 bases, with 27 bases lying between them. The sequence derives from a man aged 30-40 years with type 1 diabetes. Sequencing input: central memory CD4+ T cells from blood. V gene TRBV28 combines with J gene TRBJ1-2; TRBD1 might be the D (6 bases). In DNA form, the CDR3 reads TGTGCCAGCCTGCCTGGGGGGGGCGCGGTTCAGAGTTATGGCTACACCTTC. This gives the protein CASLPGGGAVQSYGYTF.